One and the same sample provided the 19 T cell receptor beta chains below, sequenced in a study of cytomegalovirus exposure and HLA in healthy donors. PCR primers comprised 60 Vbeta and 13 Jbeta primers. Data came from immunoSEQ multiplex PCR; TCRdb stores just in-frame clones and leaves some out. The table lists 90,000 to 150,000 clones, roughly 70% of them singletons. Sequencing was carried out using PBMCs. These receptors came from a woman aged 40 to 55 in good health and CMV-seropositive.

This chain joins TRBV30 and TRBJ1-1, with D maybe TRBD1 (5 bases). Trimming cost V 0 bases and J 1 base, with 15 bases left between them. Germline V gene lookup returns CDR1 GTSNPN and CDR2 SVGIG (reference sequence). The CDR3 contains 16 residues. The CDR3 loop reads CAWSVRSRGTNTEAFF. As DNA, the CDR3 is TGTGCCTGGAGTGTACGGTCGCGGGGGACGAACACTGAAGCTTTCTTT.

The chain is built from TRBV5-4 and TRBJ2-1, with D perhaps matching TRBD1 (6 bases). CDR1 SGHNT and CDR2 YYREEE come from the germline V gene (reference sequence). The CDR3 covers 15 residues. Trimming removed 0 bases at V and 0 bases at J, with 7 bases between. CDR3 region: CASSLDRASYNEQFF. The CDR3 bases are TGTGCCAGCAGCTTGGACAGGGCCTCCTACAATGAGCAGTTCTTC. The variable domain in full, completed from reference TRBV5-4 and TRBJ2-1, reads ETGVTQSPTHLIKTRGQQVTLRCSSQSGHNTVSWYQQALGQGPQFIFQYYREEENGRGNFPPRFSGLQFPNYSSELNVNALELDDSALYLCASSLDRASYNEQFFGPGTRLTVL.

The chain carries TRBV27 and TRBJ2-3; 10 nucleotides agree with TRBD2. Germline CDR1 MNHEY, CDR2 SMNVEV (reference sequence). CDR3 size: 17 residues. V lost 5 bases to trimming and J lost 3 bases; unmatched junction nucleotides: 11. In DNA, the CDR3 is TGTGCCAGCAGTCTCCTCTCCAGCGGGAGGGGGACAGATACGCAGTATTTT. Protein sequence: CASSLLSSGRGTDTQYF.

The gene calls are TRBV28 and TRBJ2-3; the match to TRBD1 covers 7 bases. Germline CDR1 MDHEN, CDR2 SYDVKM. V lost 7 bases, J lost 2 bases, and 6 bases stayed unmatched. The CDR3 totals 14 residues. The CDR3 here is CASISGQSTDTQYF. CDR3 DNA sequence: TGTGCCAGCATATCGGGACAGTCCACAGATACGCAGTATTTT.

This clone turned up a few times. The CDR3: CASSAQGNTEAFF. CDR3 bases: TGTGCCAGCAGTGCACAGGGAAACACTGAAGCTTTCTTT. The rearrangement joins TRBV6-5 to TRBJ1-1; maybe TRBD1 (6 bases). Deletions cut 5 bases from V and 2 bases from J, with 9 bases between. The CDR3 loop spans 13 amino acids. Germline V gene data show CDR1 as MNHEY and CDR2 as SVGAGI.

The chain is built from TRBV30 and TRBJ1-1; 10 nucleotides align to TRBD1. CDR3 length: 15 residues. CDR1 is GTSNPN, CDR2 SVGIG, per germline (reference sequence). With V trimmed by 3 bases and J by 2 bases, 6 bases remained unmatched. Here the CDR3 reads CAWRTGGSFNTEAFF. The CDR3 coding sequence is TGTGCCTGGAGGACAGGGGGCTCGTTTAACACTGAAGCTTTCTTT.

This sequence joins TRBV4-1 and TRBJ2-7, with D tentatively TRBD2 (6 bases). CDR3 size: 14 residues. Trimming shortened V by 2 bases and J by 2 bases, and 10 bases separated the two germline ends. In germline, CDR1 is MGHRA, CDR2 YSYEKL. The DNA for the CDR3 is TGCGCCAGCAGCCAAACACTAGCCGCCTACGAGCAGTACTTC. This translates into CASSQTLAAYEQYF.

This chain connects TRBV28 to TRBJ2-3; D perhaps matches TRBD2 (6 bases). V lost 8 bases and J lost 2, with 14 bases in between. The germline gives CDR1 MDHEN, CDR2 SYDVKM. The CDR3 is 14 amino acids. The CDR3 region has the DNA TGTGCCAGCGATAGCGGATCAGACACAGATACGCAGTATTTT. This encodes CASDSGSDTDTQYF.

A note on this clone: In the same sample, other DNA sequences code for this CDR3. V usage is TRBV6-5 and J usage is TRBJ2-7; 9 nucleotides match TRBD1. The V and J ends lost 2 bases and 2 bases, in that order; junction bases with no gene match: 4. CDR3 size: 15 residues. CDR1 MNHEY and CDR2 SVGAGI come from the germline V gene. The chain's CDR3 is CASSYRGQGTYEQYF. Written as DNA, the CDR3 is TGTGCCAGCAGTTACCGGGGACAGGGAACCTACGAGCAGTACTTC.

This clone was found a few times. This sequence joins TRBV2 and TRBJ2-5; D remains ambiguous. V was clipped by 6 bases and J by 3 bases, with 14 bases between them. The germline gives CDR1 SNHLY, CDR2 FYNNEI. This CDR3 is 14 amino acids long. In DNA, the CDR3 is TGTGCCAGCAGACCGACTCAGAACAAAGAGACCCAGTACTTC. This gives the protein CASRPTQNKETQYF.

The V call is TRBV6-1, the J call TRBJ1-1; 7 bases agree with TRBD1. Germline CDR1 reads MNHNS; CDR2 reads SASEGT. Unmatched junction bases numbered 8, after V lost 7 bases and J lost 3 bases. CDR3 length equals 14 residues. The CDR3 bases are TGTGCCAGCAAAGAACCGACAGGGTACACTGAAGCTTTCTTT. This sequence encodes CASKEPTGYTEAFF.

To note about this clone: The junction departs from germline at one end; a sequencing error may be responsible. The chain carries TRBV7-7 and TRBJ2-2; 7 bases line up with TRBD1. CDR1 and CDR2 from the germline V gene are SSHAT and FNYEAQ (reference sequence). The CDR3 length is 13 residues. CDR3 sequence (DNA): TGTGCTAGCAGCGCAGGGGGAATCGGGGAGCTGTTTTTT. Amino acids: CASSAGGIGELFF. Complete variable domain (other parts from reference TRBV7-7 and TRBJ2-2): GAGVSQSPRYKVTKRGQDVTLRCDPISSHATLYWYQQALGQGPEFLTYFNYEAQPDKSGLPSDRFSAERPEGSISTLTIQRTEQRDSAMYRCASSAGGIGELFFGEGSRLTVL.

This sequence joins TRBV27 and TRBJ1-5, with TRBD1 matching 7 bases. Germline V gene lookup returns CDR1 MNHEY and CDR2 SMNVEV (reference sequence). Trimming removed 4 bases from V and 0 bases from J; junction bases left unmatched: 6. This CDR3 comprises 16 residues. CDR3 in amino acids: CASSSKTGHSNQPQHF. The DNA for the CDR3 is TGTGCCAGCAGTTCAAAGACAGGGCATAGCAATCAGCCCCAGCATTTT.

The CDR3 protein is CASSVEGVRGLTDTQYF. As DNA, the CDR3 is TGTGCCAGCAGCGTCGAAGGAGTCAGGGGGCTGACAGATACGCAGTATTTT. This chain connects TRBV9 to TRBJ2-3, with TRBD1 matching over 8 bases. The CDR3 spans 17 residues. Trimming took 2 bases from V and 3 from J; bases not matched to a gene: 11. Germline V gives CDR1 SGDLS, CDR2 YYNGEE.

This clone was counted only a few times. The V gene is TRBV6-5, the J gene TRBJ1-4; no clear D. CDR3 length: 14 residues. Germline CDR1 reads MNHEY; CDR2 reads SVGAGI. With 2 bases removed from V and 7 bases from J, the gap between germline ends came to 11 bases. Here the CDR3 DNA reads TGTGCCAGCAGTTACACGGGTGCCGGTGAAAAACTGTTTTTT. It yields the protein CASSYTGAGEKLFF.

The rearrangement links TRBV27 to TRBJ1-2, with 11 bases lining up with TRBD1. Trimming cost V 6 bases and J 3 bases; bases outside gene matches: 6. The V gene's germline CDR1 is MNHEY and CDR2 SMNVEV (reference sequence). CDR3 length equals 15 residues. CDR3 loop: CASSVRDRGYYGYTF. CDR3 coding DNA: TGTGCCAGCAGCGTACGGGACAGGGGGTACTATGGCTACACCTTC.

For the CDR3, the DNA is TGTGCCAGCATGTCAGTATACGAGCAGTACTTC. Translating it yields CASMSVYEQYF. The chain is built from TRBV28 and TRBJ2-7; D uncertain. The CDR3 totals 11 residues. Germline values: CDR1 MDHEN, CDR2 SYDVKM. Trimming left V 7 bases short and J 4 bases short, with 8 bases between.

V is TRBV10-1 and J is TRBJ1-6; unclear D gene. The CDR3 sequence is 12 residues long. Germline V gene lookup returns CDR1 WNHNN and CDR2 SYGVQD (reference sequence). V was trimmed by 4 bases and J by 6 bases, leaving 4 bases between them. The CDR3 sequence is CASSVLNSPLHF. CDR3 coding DNA: TGCGCCAGCAGTGTCCTTAATTCACCCCTCCACTTT.

The rearrangement uses TRBV7-9 and TRBJ1-2; the D is unclear. Looked up from germline, CDR1 is SEHNR and CDR2 is FQNEAQ (reference sequence). This CDR3 spans 14 amino acids. Trimming cost V 7 bases and J 8 bases, with 20 bases left between them. CDR3 residues: CASTPLTPLDGYTF. The DNA of the CDR3 is TGTGCCAGCACCCCTCTGACACCTCTCGACGGCTACACCTTC.